This T cell receptor beta chain was captured in a study of prognosis after radiotherapy for stage I lung cancer. Study outcomes and limitations: Differential TRBV and TRBJ gene usage was reported between patients with metastases and patients without them.

This clonotype came up many times. Its target is not known. Per germline, CDR1 MGHRA and CDR2 YSYEKL. The CDR3 spans 15 residues. V was pared by 3 bases and J by 4 bases, with 15 bases between. Researchers used two-round multiplex PCR to amplify TCR beta CDR3 starting from genomic DNA. Gene-specific TRBV and TRBJ primers were used in PCR round one. MiXCR was run by TCRdb on the multiplex PCR reads, yielding one entry per CDR3 protein. This sample yields approximately 28,000 distinct CDR3 sequences, of which 30% are seen a single time; roughly 35% belongs to the top ten. The source of this sequence is a donor over 45 with non-small cell lung cancer. V usage is TRBV4-1 and J usage is TRBJ1-2, with D possibly matching TRBD1 (5 bases). The source material was PBMCs, sampled before or after stereotactic body radiation therapy (not recorded which). The chain's CDR3 is CASSHPVRGGYGYTF. The CDR3 DNA reads as TGCGCCAGCAGCCACCCAGTCCGTGGGGGCTATGGCTACACCTTC.